These 27 T cell receptor beta chains originate from one sample sequenced in a study of PD-1 blockade in classical Hodgkin lymphoma. Each patient experienced a relapse that followed autologous stem cell transplantation, and brentuximab vedotin exposure varied. The data were produced by immunoSEQ multiplex PCR, yet TCRdb's version contains in-frame clones alone and is incomplete. The data contain 95,000 to 100,000 clones, about 89% of them singletons. The sample here was peripheral blood mononuclear cells (PBMCs), taken before the second cycle of nivolumab. The receptors were gathered from a human donor with classical Hodgkin lymphoma.

The rearrangement uses TRBV7-5 and TRBJ1-3. TRBV7-5 is flagged as a pseudogene. The CDR3 has 12 residues. CDR3 loop: CATRDPGNTIYF. CDR3 DNA sequence: TGTGCCACCCGGGACCCCGGAAACACCATATATTTT.

The chain has TRBV5-6 and TRBJ1-2; TRBD1 might be the D (5 bases). This CDR3 region has 17 residues. V was shortened by 3 bases and J by 3 bases, with 21 bases between the two germline ends. Germline V gene lookup returns CDR1 SGHDT and CDR2 YYEEEE. The CDR3 bases are TGTGCCAGCAGCTCGGCCTTAAGTGGGGGATCTTACTATGGCTACACCTTC. It yields the protein CASSSALSGGSYYGYTF.

In its sample, this clone was seen a few times. The chain is built from TRBV7-2 and TRBJ2-3; 8 bases are a match to TRBD2. Germline-derived CDR1 and CDR2 are SGHTA and FQGNSA. CDR3 size: 16 residues. V shed 0 bases and J 1 base; nucleotides not matched to a gene: 3. CDR3 sequence: CASSLASRGGTDTQYF. The CDR3 DNA follows: TGTGCCAGCAGCTTAGCGTCGCGGGGGGGCACAGATACGCAGTATTTT.

This chain joins TRBV30 and TRBJ2-3, with D hard to call. V was trimmed by 2 bases and J by 3 bases, leaving 12 bases between them. This CDR3 is built from 14 residues. CDR1 GTSNPN and CDR2 SVGIG come from the germline V gene (reference sequence). This CDR3 reads CAWSSKRRTDTQYF. CDR3 DNA: TGTGCCTGGAGTAGTAAGAGGCGGACAGATACGCAGTATTTT.

The chain uses TRBV10-3 and TRBJ1-4; 7 bases map to TRBD1. The CDR3 is made up of 13 amino acids. The germline gives CDR1 ENHRY, CDR2 SYGVKD. Trimming took 11 bases from V and 0 from J; bases not matched to a gene: 3. CDR3 sequence reads: CAPDRATNEKLFF. For the CDR3, the DNA is TGTGCCCCCGACAGGGCAACTAATGAAAAACTGTTTTTT.

The gene calls are TRBV7-2 and TRBJ1-3; D gene ambiguous. Germline CDR1 and CDR2: SGHTA and FQGNSA. The CDR3 loop spans 14 amino acids. V lost 6 bases and J 0 bases, leaving 9 bases between the germline ends. CDR3 sequence reads: CASSSPSSGNTIYF. CDR3 sequence (DNA): TGTGCCAGCAGTTCCCCTAGCTCTGGAAACACCATATATTTT.

The rearrangement uses TRBV27 and TRBJ2-2; D not resolved. The V end was cut by 10 bases, the J end by 2 bases, with 11 bases between. The CDR3 spans 13 residues. Germline loops: CDR1 MNHEY, CDR2 SMNVEV (reference sequence). CDR3 coding DNA: TGTGCCACACATACACAAAACACCGGGGAGCTGTTTTTT. The encoded protein is CATHTQNTGELFF.

The chain links TRBV19 to TRBJ2-1, with 7 nucleotides matching TRBD2. V shed 6 bases, J shed 6 bases, and the junction held 8 bases outside the gene matches. Germline V lookup: CDR1 LNHDA, CDR2 SQIVND (reference sequence). CDR3 length: 14 residues. CDR3 sequence reads: CASRKLGGGNEQFF. DNA of the CDR3: TGTGCCAGTAGAAAACTCGGCGGGGGCAATGAGCAGTTCTTC. The whole variable domain, remainder taken from reference TRBV19 and TRBJ2-1, is DGGITQSPKYLFRKEGQNVTLSCEQNLNHDAMYWYRQDPGQGLRLIYYSQIVNDFQKGDIAEGYSVSREKKESFPLTVTSAQKNPTAFYLCASRKLGGGNEQFFGPGTRLTVL.

The chain employs TRBV27 and TRBJ1-5; possible D gene TRBD1, 5 bases. CDR3 length: 16 amino acids. V was clipped by 6 bases and J by 7 bases, with 22 bases between them. CDR1 is MNHEY and CDR2 is SMNVEV in the germline V gene (reference sequence). CDR3 DNA sequence: TGTGCCAGCAGACCCTGGGAAGGGGCGAGGGGACAGCCCCAGCATTTT. It codes for CASRPWEGARGQPQHF.

V is TRBV5-1 and J is TRBJ1-2, with 9 bases aligning to TRBD1. Germline V CDR1 and CDR2: SGHRS, YFSETQ. V dropped 3 bases and J dropped 7; count of bases not matched to a gene: 7. The CDR3 has 14 amino acids. The CDR3: CASSSWDRESGYTF. The CDR3, as DNA: TGCGCCAGCAGCTCGTGGGACAGGGAAAGTGGCTACACCTTC. Full variable domain (outside the CDR3, taken from reference TRBV5-1 and TRBJ1-2): KAGVTQTPRYLIKTRGQQVTLSCSPISGHRSVSWYQQTPGQGLQFLFEYFSETQRNKGNFPGRFSGRQFSNSRSEMNVSTLELGDSALYLCASSSWDRESGYTFGSGTRLTVV.

This clone is a singleton in its sample. This chain links TRBV6-6 with TRBJ1-2; D is uncertain. Germline V lookup: CDR1 MNHNY, CDR2 SVGAGI (reference sequence). V lost 5 bases, J lost 9 bases, and 7 bases lay in between. CDR3 length: 10 amino acids. The CDR3 region has the DNA TGTGCCAGCAGTGAGGCGAGCTACACCTTC. Protein: CASSEASYTF.

The CDR3 region has the DNA TGTGCCAGTAGTATAGGTCAGGGAAACTATGGCTACACCTTC. Protein: CASSIGQGNYGYTF. The J gene is TRBJ1-2, the V gene TRBV19, with D maybe TRBD1 (5 bases). The ends were cut back, 1 base at V and 2 bases at J, with 8 bases in the middle. Germline CDR1 LNHDA, CDR2 SQIVND (reference sequence). There are 14 residues in the CDR3.

This chain uses TRBV6-6 with TRBJ1-1; TRBD1 agrees at 8 bases. The CDR3 runs 12 residues. The V and J ends lost 7 bases and 10 bases, in that order; junction bases with no gene match: 8. CDR1 is MNHNY and CDR2 is SVGAGI in the germline V gene (reference sequence). The CDR3 reads CASTMDRARAFF. The CDR3 region has the DNA TGTGCCAGCACCATGGACAGGGCACGAGCTTTCTTT.

This clone was seen just once. This sample also contains other DNA sequences that code for the same CDR3. V usage is TRBV5-1 and J usage is TRBJ1-1; TRBD1 is a possible D gene (5 bases). In germline, CDR1 is SGHRS, CDR2 YFSETQ. The CDR3 loop spans 15 amino acids. Trimming pared 2 bases from V and 1 base from J, leaving 12 bases between. In nucleotides, the CDR3 is TGCGCCAGCAGCTTCGGTGACAGAGGGAACACTGAAGCTTTCTTT. This sequence encodes CASSFGDRGNTEAFF.

The chain is built from TRBV18 and TRBJ2-2; 9 bases line up with TRBD2. Germline CDR1 reads KGHSH; CDR2 reads LQKENI. The ends lost 1 base at V and 0 bases at J; junction bases unmatched: 6. This CDR3 has 18 residues. The CDR3 sequence is CASSPRLIAGANTGELFF. The DNA of the CDR3 is TGTGCCAGCTCACCACGTCTCATAGCGGGGGCGAACACCGGGGAGCTGTTTTTT. Drawing the rest from reference TRBV18 and TRBJ2-2, the complete variable domain is NAGVMQNPRHLVRRRGQEARLRCSPMKGHSHVYWYRQLPEEGLKFMVYLQKENIIDESGMPKERFSAEFPKEGPSILRIQQVVRGDSAAYFCASSPRLIAGANTGELFFGEGSRLTVL.

This rearrangement joins TRBV4-3 to TRBJ2-2; 11 bases are a match to TRBD1. V dropped 0 bases and J dropped 8; count of bases not matched to a gene: 20. The germline gives CDR1 LGHNA, CDR2 YSLEER. The CDR3 totals 21 residues. The chain's CDR3 is CASSQDGWFPPGQGVEGELFF. DNA of the CDR3: TGCGCCAGCAGCCAAGATGGTTGGTTCCCTCCGGGACAGGGGGTAGAAGGGGAGCTGTTTTTT.

The V call is TRBV15, the J call TRBJ2-7, with 7 bases identical to TRBD1. This CDR3 is built from 16 residues. From germline, CDR1 is LNHNV and CDR2 YYDKDF (reference sequence). The V gene end was trimmed by 5 bases and the J gene end by 4 bases; junction bases not matched to a gene: 14. CDR3: CATSPRGTQPTYEQYF. In DNA, the CDR3 is TGTGCCACCAGCCCCAGGGGGACCCAGCCAACTTACGAGCAGTACTTC.

This clone was observed a single time. The rearrangement uses TRBV19 and TRBJ2-5; D is unresolved. Per the germline V gene, CDR1 is LNHDA and CDR2 is SQIVND (reference sequence). The CDR3 runs 11 residues. Trimming removed 3 bases at V and 5 bases at J, with 4 bases between. Here the CDR3 reads CASSMGETQYF. CDR3 nucleotide sequence: TGTGCCAGTAGTATGGGGGAGACCCAGTACTTC.

This sequence joins TRBV6-4 and TRBJ1-6, with D tentatively TRBD1 (6 bases). The germline V gene has CDR1 MRHNA and CDR2 SNTAGT. The CDR3 has 15 residues. V gave up 6 bases and J gave up 7 bases, with 16 bases separating them. The CDR3 protein is CASSHEGGKNSPLHF. The DNA of the CDR3 is TGTGCCAGCAGCCACGAAGGGGGAAAAAATTCACCCCTCCACTTT.

The chain links TRBV20-1 to TRBJ1-1; no clear D. The V gene lost 4 bases and the J gene lost 0 bases, with 3 bases spanning the gap. In germline, CDR1 is DFQATT, CDR2 SNEGSKA (reference sequence). This CDR3 is 11 amino acids long. CDR3 bases: TGCAGTGCTATCCTGAACACTGAAGCTTTCTTT. Translating gives CSAILNTEAFF.

In its sample, this clone was seen a few times. The chain joins TRBV10-1 to TRBJ1-2; the D is unclear. Deletions cut 3 bases from V and 2 bases from J, with 7 bases between. Germline values: CDR1 WNHNN, CDR2 SYGVQD (reference sequence). The CDR3 runs to 13 residues. CDR3 in amino acids: CASSESWNYGYTF. CDR3 sequence (DNA): TGCGCCAGCAGTGAATCCTGGAACTATGGCTACACCTTC.

This clone came up once. The V and J genes are TRBV11-3 and TRBJ2-2, with D maybe TRBD2 (5 bases). The V gene lost 5 bases and the J gene lost 5 bases, with 12 bases spanning the gap. In germline, CDR1 is SGHNT, CDR2 YENEEA. This CDR3 comprises 14 residues. CDR3 loop: CASSPPGRTGELFF. In nucleotides, the CDR3 is TGTGCCAGCAGCCCCCCGGGGAGAACCGGGGAGCTGTTTTTT.

The CDR3 is CASSYGMEDGYTF. CDR3 DNA: TGTGCCAGCAGTTATGGCATGGAGGATGGCTACACCTTC. The chain has TRBV6-6 and TRBJ1-2; D uncertain. This CDR3 is built from 13 residues. V shed 3 bases and J shed 6 bases, with 11 bases lying between them. Looked up from germline, CDR1 is MNHNY and CDR2 is SVGAGI (reference sequence).

This clone was found once. The chain has TRBV29-1 and TRBJ2-7; D unclear. This CDR3 is 13 amino acids long. Germline V gene lookup returns CDR1 SQVTM and CDR2 ANQGSEA. V lost 0 bases and J 0 bases, leaving 6 bases between the germline ends. CDR3 protein: CSVEEIASYEQYF. The CDR3 DNA sequence: TGCAGCGTTGAAGAAATAGCCTCCTACGAGCAGTACTTC.

This chain joins TRBV28 and TRBJ2-5, with 10 bases aligning to TRBD2. The trim removed 5 bases at V and 3 bases at J, leaving 9 bases unmatched. This CDR3 is 16 amino acids long. The germline gives CDR1 MDHEN, CDR2 SYDVKM. The CDR3 sequence: CASSGLAVGLKETQYF. The CDR3 DNA follows: TGTGCCAGCAGTGGACTAGCGGTGGGGCTAAAAGAGACCCAGTACTTC.

The chain couples TRBV5-8 to TRBJ2-2, with TRBD2 matching 8 bases. The CDR3 consists of 16 residues. V shed 2 bases and J 4 bases; nucleotides not matched to a gene: 7. Germline-derived CDR1 and CDR2 are SGHTS and YDEGEE. CDR3 in amino acids: CASSFLARGGTGELFF. CDR3 coding DNA: TGTGCCAGCAGCTTCCTCGCCCGGGGGGGCACCGGGGAGCTGTTTTTT. The whole variable domain, filled in from reference TRBV5-8 and TRBJ2-2, reads EAGVTQSPTHLIKTRGQQATLRCSPISGHTSVYWYQQALGLGLQFLLWYDEGEERNRGNFPPRFSGRQFPNYSSELNVNALELEDSALYLCASSFLARGGTGELFFGEGSRLTVL.

The rearrangement joins TRBV29-1 to TRBJ2-4; D gene uncertain. Trimming pared 3 bases from V and 6 bases from J, leaving 15 bases between. Germline CDR1 and CDR2: SQVTM and ANQGSEA. The CDR3 length is 14 residues. The CDR3 region is CSVEVYAGPNIQYF. CDR3 nucleotides: TGCAGCGTTGAGGTTTATGCCGGACCAAACATTCAGTACTTC.